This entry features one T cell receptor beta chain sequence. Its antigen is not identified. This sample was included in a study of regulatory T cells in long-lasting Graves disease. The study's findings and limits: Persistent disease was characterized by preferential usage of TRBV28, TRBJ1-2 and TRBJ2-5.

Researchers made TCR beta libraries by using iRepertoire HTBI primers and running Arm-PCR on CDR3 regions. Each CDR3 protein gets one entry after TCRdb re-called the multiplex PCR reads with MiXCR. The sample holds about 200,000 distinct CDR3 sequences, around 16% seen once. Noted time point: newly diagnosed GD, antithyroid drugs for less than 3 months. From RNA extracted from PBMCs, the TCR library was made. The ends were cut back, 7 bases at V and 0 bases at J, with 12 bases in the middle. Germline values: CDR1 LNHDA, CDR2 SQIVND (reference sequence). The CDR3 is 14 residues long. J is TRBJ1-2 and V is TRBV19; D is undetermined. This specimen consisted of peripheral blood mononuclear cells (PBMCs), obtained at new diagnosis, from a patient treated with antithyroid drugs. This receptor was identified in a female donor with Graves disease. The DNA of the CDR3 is TGTGCCAGTACCCCCCGGGCAGCTAACTATGGCTACACCTTC. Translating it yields CASTPRAANYGYTF.